One sample yielded the 6 T cell receptor beta chains listed below, sequenced in a study of blood T cell repertoires in COVID-19 (TCRdb year 2020). Libraries came from the immunoSEQ multiplex PCR assay. What TCRdb holds here is the immuneACCESS table cut down to in-frame rearrangements. Part of the clones is not present; checked against another copy, under half of the missing clones reflect an unresolved V gene, and the others are unexplained. The sample table holds around 65,000 clones, of which 80% to 90% were seen once. The leading ten clones occupy roughly 8.3% of the sample. Sequenced: peripheral blood. These TCRs come from a human donor in a cohort sampled during active COVID-19.

This chain joins TRBV2 and TRBJ2-3, with D hard to call. The V end was cut by 4 bases, the J end by 2 bases, with 13 bases between. This CDR3 is built from 15 residues. CDR1 is SNHLY and CDR2 is FYNNEI in the germline V gene. The CDR3 bases are TGTGCCAGCAGTGCCGAAGCGATCCTCACAGATACGCAGTATTTT. Its protein product is CASSAEAILTDTQYF.

This clone was detected only a few times. The chain is built from TRBV6-2 or TRBV6-3 and TRBJ2-4; D is unclear. Trimming removed 6 bases from V and 7 bases from J, with 10 bases in between. The CDR3 is 12 amino acids. Germline values: CDR1 MNHEY, CDR2 SVGEGT. The CDR3 DNA is TGTGCCAGCAGCCCAGAGGCTAACATTCAGTACTTC. This codes for CASSPEANIQYF.

V and J are TRBV5-1 and TRBJ1-1; D ambiguous. CDR3 length: 13 residues. Germline V lookup: CDR1 SGHRS, CDR2 YFSETQ. V lost 2 bases and J 1 base, leaving 6 bases between the germline ends. The DNA for the CDR3 is TGCGCCAGCAGCTTCGAGGGGAACACTGAAGCTTTCTTT. Protein product: CASSFEGNTEAFF.

The chain recombines TRBV28 with TRBJ2-1; TRBD2 matches 11 bases. V was clipped by 7 bases and J by 7 bases; unmatched bases: 12. This CDR3 is 16 amino acids long. CDR1 is MDHEN and CDR2 is SYDVKM in the germline V gene. In DNA, the CDR3 is TGTGCCAGCAATCAAGAGGGGCCTAGCGGGAGGAATGAGCAGTTCTTC. Translation: CASNQEGPSGRNEQFF.

The chain uses TRBV20-1 and TRBJ2-1, with D possibly matching TRBD2 (5 bases). The germline V gene encodes CDR1 DFQATT and CDR2 SNEGSKA (reference sequence). V shed 4 bases and J shed 9 bases, with 10 bases lying between them. The length of the CDR3 is 11 residues. CDR3 in amino acids: CSAMDGIEQFF. DNA of the CDR3: TGCAGTGCTATGGACGGGATTGAGCAGTTCTTC.

This chain connects TRBV6-5 to TRBJ2-7; 8 nucleotides line up with TRBD1. The germline V gene encodes CDR1 MNHEY and CDR2 SVGAGI. J lost 4 bases, V lost 2 bases, and 4 bases had no gene match. The CDR3 is 14 amino acids. The CDR3 DNA reads TGTGCCAGCAGTTACCAGGGGGCAGGATACGAGCAGTACTTC. Protein product: CASSYQGAGYEQYF.